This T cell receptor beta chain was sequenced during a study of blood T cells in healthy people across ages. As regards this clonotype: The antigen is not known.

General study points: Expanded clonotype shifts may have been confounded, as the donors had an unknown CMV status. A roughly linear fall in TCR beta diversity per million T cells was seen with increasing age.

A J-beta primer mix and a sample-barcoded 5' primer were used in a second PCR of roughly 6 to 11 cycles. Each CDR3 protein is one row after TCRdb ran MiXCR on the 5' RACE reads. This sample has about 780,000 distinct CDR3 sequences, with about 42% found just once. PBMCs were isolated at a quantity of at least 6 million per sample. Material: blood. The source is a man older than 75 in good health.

The CDR3 reads CSVEVILEGGEKLFF. CDR3 nucleotide sequence: TGCAGCGTTGAAGTGATTCTCGAAGGGGGGGAAAAACTGTTTTTT. This chain connects TRBV29-1 to TRBJ1-4; a weak D match, TRBD1 (6 bases). The CDR3 sequence is 15 residues long. The V gene lost 1 base and the J gene lost 8 bases, with 17 bases spanning the gap. CDR1 is SQVTM, CDR2 ANQGSEA, per germline.